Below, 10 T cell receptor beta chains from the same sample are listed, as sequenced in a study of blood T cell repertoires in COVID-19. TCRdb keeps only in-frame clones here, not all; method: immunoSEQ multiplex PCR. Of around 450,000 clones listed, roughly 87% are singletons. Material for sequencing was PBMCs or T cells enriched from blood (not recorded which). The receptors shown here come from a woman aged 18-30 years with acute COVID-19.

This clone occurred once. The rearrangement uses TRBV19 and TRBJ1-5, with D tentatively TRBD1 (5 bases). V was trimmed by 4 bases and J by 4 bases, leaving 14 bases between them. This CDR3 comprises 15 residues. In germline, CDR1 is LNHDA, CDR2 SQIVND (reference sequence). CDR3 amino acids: CASSTQRDFNQPQHF. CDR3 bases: TGTGCCAGTAGTACCCAAAGGGACTTTAATCAGCCCCAGCATTTT.

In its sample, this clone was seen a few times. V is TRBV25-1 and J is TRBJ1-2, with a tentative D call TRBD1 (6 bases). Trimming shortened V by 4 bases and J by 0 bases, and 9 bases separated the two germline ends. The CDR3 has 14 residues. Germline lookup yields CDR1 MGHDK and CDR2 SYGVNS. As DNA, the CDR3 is TGTGCCAGCAGTGGGTCAGGGGCTAACTATGGCTACACCTTC. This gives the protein CASSGSGANYGYTF.

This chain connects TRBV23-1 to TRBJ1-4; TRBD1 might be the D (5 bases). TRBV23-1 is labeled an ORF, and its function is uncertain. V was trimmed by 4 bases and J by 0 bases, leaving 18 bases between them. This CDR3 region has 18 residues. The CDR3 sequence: CASSPRGGLSATNEKLFF. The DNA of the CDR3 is TGCGCCAGCAGTCCGAGGGGCGGACTATCTGCAACTAATGAAAAACTGTTTTTT.

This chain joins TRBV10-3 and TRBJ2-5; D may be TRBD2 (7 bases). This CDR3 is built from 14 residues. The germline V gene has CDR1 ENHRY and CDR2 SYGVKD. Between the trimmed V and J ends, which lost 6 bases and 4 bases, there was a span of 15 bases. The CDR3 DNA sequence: TGTGCCATCAGGAAGGGGGGGGGCCTAGAGACCCAGTACTTC. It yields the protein CAIRKGGGLETQYF.

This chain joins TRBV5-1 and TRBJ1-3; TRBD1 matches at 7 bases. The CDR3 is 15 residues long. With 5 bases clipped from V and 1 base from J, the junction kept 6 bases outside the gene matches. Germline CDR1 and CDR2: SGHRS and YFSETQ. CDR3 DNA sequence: TGCGCCAGCAGTGTCCAGGGGGTGTCTGGAAACACCATATATTTT. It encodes CASSVQGVSGNTIYF.

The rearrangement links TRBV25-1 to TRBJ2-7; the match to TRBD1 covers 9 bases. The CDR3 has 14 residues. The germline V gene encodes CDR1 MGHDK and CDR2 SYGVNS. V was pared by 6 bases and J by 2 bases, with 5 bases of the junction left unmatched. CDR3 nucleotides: TGTGCCAGCAGATCGGACAGGGGTCCCTACGAGCAGTACTTC. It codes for CASRSDRGPYEQYF.

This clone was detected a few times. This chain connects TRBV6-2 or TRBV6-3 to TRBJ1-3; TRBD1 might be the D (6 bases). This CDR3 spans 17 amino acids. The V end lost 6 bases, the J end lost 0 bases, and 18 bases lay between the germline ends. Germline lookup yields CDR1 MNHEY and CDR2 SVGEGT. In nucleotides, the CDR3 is TGTGCCAGCAGCCTCCGGACAGTCGCCCGCTCTGGAAACACCATATATTTT. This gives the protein CASSLRTVARSGNTIYF.

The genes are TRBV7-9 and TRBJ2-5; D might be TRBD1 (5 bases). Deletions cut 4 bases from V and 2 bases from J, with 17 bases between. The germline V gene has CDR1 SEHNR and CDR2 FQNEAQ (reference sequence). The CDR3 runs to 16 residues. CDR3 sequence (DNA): TGTGCCAGCAGCTCGACTTCAGGGTCTACTCAAGAGACCCAGTACTTC. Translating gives CASSSTSGSTQETQYF.

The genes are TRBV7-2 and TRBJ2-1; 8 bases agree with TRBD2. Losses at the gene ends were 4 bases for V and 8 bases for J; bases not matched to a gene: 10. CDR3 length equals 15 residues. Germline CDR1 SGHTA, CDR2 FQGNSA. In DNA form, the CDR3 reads TGTGCCAGCAGCTACGGCAGCGGGAGTTTGTATGAGCAGTTCTTC. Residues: CASSYGSGSLYEQFF.

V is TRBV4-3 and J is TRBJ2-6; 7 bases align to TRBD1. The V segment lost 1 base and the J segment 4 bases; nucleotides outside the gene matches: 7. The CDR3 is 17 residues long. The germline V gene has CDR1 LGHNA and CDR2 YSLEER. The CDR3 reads CASSQAIDREGANVLTF. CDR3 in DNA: TGCGCCAGCAGCCAAGCCATCGACAGGGAAGGGGCCAACGTCCTGACTTTC.